This T cell receptor (beta chain) was obtained from a study of blood T cell repertoires in COVID-19. Repertoires were generated with immunoSEQ multiplex PCR, while TCRdb's copy carries only in-frame clones and drops some. The sample contains approximately 82,000 clones, 83% of which appear only once. Germline V gives CDR1 WNHNN, CDR2 SYGVQD (reference sequence). The V end was cut by 2 bases, the J end by 4 bases, with 3 bases between. CDR3 length equals 12 residues. This clone was counted a few times. Sample: peripheral blood. The clonotype was recovered from a woman aged 55-70 years with acute or convalescent COVID-19. The chain uses TRBV10-1 and TRBJ1-3; no definite D call. The DNA of the CDR3 is TGCGCCAGCAGTGAGGAGGGAAACACCATATATTTT. The encoded protein is CASSEEGNTIYF.